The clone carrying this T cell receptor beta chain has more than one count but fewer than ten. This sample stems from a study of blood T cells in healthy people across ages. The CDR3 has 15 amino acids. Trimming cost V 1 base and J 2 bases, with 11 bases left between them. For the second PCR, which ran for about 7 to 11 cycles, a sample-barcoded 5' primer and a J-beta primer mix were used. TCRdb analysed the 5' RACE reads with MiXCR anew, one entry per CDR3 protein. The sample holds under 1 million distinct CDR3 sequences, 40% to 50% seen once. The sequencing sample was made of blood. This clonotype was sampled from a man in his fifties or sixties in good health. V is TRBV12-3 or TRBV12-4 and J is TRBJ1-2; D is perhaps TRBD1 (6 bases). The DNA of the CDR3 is TGTGCCAGCAGTTTAGGGGGACACCCGAACTATGGCTACACCTTC. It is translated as CASSLGGHPNYGYTF.